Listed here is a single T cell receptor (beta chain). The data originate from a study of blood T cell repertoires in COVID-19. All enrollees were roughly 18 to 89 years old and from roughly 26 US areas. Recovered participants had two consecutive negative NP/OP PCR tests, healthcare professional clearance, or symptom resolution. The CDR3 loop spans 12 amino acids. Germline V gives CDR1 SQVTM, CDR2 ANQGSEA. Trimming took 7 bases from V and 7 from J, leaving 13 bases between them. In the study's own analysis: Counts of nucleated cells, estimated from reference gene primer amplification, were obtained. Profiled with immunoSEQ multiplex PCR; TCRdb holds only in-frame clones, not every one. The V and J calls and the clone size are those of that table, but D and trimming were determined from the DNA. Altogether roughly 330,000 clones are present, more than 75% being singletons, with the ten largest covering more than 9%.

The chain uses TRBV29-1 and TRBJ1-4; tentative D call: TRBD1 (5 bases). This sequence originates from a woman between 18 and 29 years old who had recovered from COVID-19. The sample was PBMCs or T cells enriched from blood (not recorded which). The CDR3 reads CSAGGGSEKLFF. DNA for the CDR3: TGCAGCGCGGGGGGAGGGAGTGAAAAACTGTTTTTT.